Presented here are 28 T cell receptor beta chains from one specimen sequenced in a study of CD8+CD57+ T cells in acquired aplastic anemia. TCR beta VDJ and CDR3 profiling used genomic DNA as template. TCRdb re-analysed the reads in MiXCR, keeping a single row per CDR3 protein. Counted here are 150,000 to 200,000 distinct CDR3 sequences, 63% occurring once; the ten biggest clones make up 45% to 55%. The sequenced sample was sorted CD4+, CD8+, or CD8+CD57+ T cells (not recorded which) from PBMCs. These TCRs come from a human donor in good health.

Concerning this clonotype: One end of the junction does not line up with germline, which may come from a read error. The genes are TRBV7-8 and TRBJ2-3; the D gene could be TRBD1 or TRBD2 (5 bases each). Germline V gives CDR1 SGHVS, CDR2 FQNEAQ. CDR3 size: 14 residues. CDR3 region: CASRTWDVTGTQYF. CDR3 nucleotide sequence: TGTGCCAGCCGGACATGGGACGTCACAGGTACGCAGTATTTT.

This chain connects TRBV7-9 to TRBJ1-2; the match to TRBD1 covers 7 bases. The CDR3 totals 15 residues. With V trimmed by 5 bases and J by 5 bases, 11 bases remained unmatched. The germline CDR1 and CDR2 sequences are SEHNR and FQNEAQ (reference sequence). CDR3 nucleotide sequence: TGTGCCAGCAGCCCACGACAGGGCGCGGGGTATGGCTACACCTTC. Protein product: CASSPRQGAGYGYTF. The variable domain in full, completed from reference TRBV7-9 and TRBJ1-2, reads DTGVSQNPRHKITKRGQNVTFRCDPISEHNRLYWYRQTLGQGPEFLTYFQNEAQLEKSRLLSDRFSAERPKGSFSTLEIQRTEQGDSAMYLCASSPRQGAGYGYTFGSGTRLTVV.

The chain links TRBV15 to TRBJ2-3; 8 bases fit TRBD2. Germline loops: CDR1 LNHNV, CDR2 YYDKDF (reference sequence). V lost 5 bases to trimming and J lost 4 bases; unmatched junction nucleotides: 8. The CDR3 is 15 amino acids. CDR3 protein: CATSLGGGSSDTQYF. For the CDR3, the DNA is TGTGCCACCAGCCTCGGGGGGGGTTCATCAGATACGCAGTATTTT.

V is TRBV7-8 and J is TRBJ1-2, with TRBD1 identical over 8 bases. The CDR3 loop spans 13 amino acids. The V segment lost 5 bases and the J segment 4 bases; nucleotides outside the gene matches: 3. CDR1 and CDR2 (germline): SGHVS, FQNEAQ. For the CDR3, the DNA is TGTGCCAGCAGCCAAGACAGGGGCTATGGCTACACCTTC. It translates to CASSQDRGYGYTF.

The CDR3 nucleotides are TGTGCCAGCAGCTTTAACGGAAACACCATATATTTT. This sequence encodes CASSFNGNTIYF. The V call is TRBV7-8, the J call TRBJ1-3; D unclear. The CDR3 consists of 12 residues. V lost 3 bases and J lost 4, with 4 bases in between. CDR1 is SGHVS and CDR2 is FQNEAQ in the germline V gene.

The table lists this clonotype with many counts. The J gene is TRBJ1-2, the V gene TRBV25-1, with 11 bases that match TRBD1. J was trimmed by 4 bases and V by 3 bases; bases with no gene match: 7. The CDR3 is made up of 16 amino acids. Looked up from germline, CDR1 is MGHDK and CDR2 is SYGVNS. DNA of the CDR3: TGTGCCAGCAGTGAGGGGACAGGGGGAGTTGGCTATGGCTACACCTTC. It translates to CASSEGTGGVGYGYTF.

The chain is built from TRBV20-1 and TRBJ2-5; D is perhaps TRBD2 (6 bases). V gave up 8 bases and J gave up 0 bases, with 13 bases separating them. CDR1 and CDR2 from the germline V gene are DFQATT and SNEGSKA (reference sequence). CDR3 length equals 13 residues. CDR3 sequence (DNA): TGCAGTTCACGGAGGGGATACCAAGAGACCCAGTACTTC. Protein sequence: CSSRRGYQETQYF.

CDR3 DNA: TGTGCTAGTGGTTTGGTACCCAATGGGGACCCAAAGGGGTATGGCTACACCTTC. Translation: CASGLVPNGDPKGYGYTF. The chain combines TRBV12-5 with TRBJ1-2, with D tentatively TRBD1 (5 bases). Between the trimmed V and J ends, which lost 0 bases and 5 bases, there was a span of 22 bases. There are 18 residues in the CDR3. The germline V gene has CDR1 LGHNT and CDR2 FRNRAP. Drawing the rest from reference TRBV12-5 and TRBJ1-2, the complete variable domain is DARVTQTPRHKVTEMGQEVTMRCQPILGHNTVFWYRQTMMQGLELLAYFRNRAPLDDSGMPKDRFSAEMPDATLATLKIQPSEPRDSAVYFCASGLVPNGDPKGYGYTFGSGTRLTVV.

The chain couples TRBV19 to TRBJ1-1; D is undetermined. The CDR3 loop spans 14 amino acids. Trimming removed 5 bases at V and 0 bases at J, with 10 bases between. Germline V gene sequence: CDR1 LNHDA, CDR2 SQIVND (reference sequence). CDR3 sequence (DNA): TGTGCCAGTAGTGGGCCCCTACTGAACACTGAAGCTTTCTTT. This encodes CASSGPLLNTEAFF.

The chain's CDR3 is CATSDPGTGEGNEQFF. CDR3 sequence (DNA): TGTGCCACCAGTGATCCCGGGACAGGGGAAGGCAATGAGCAGTTCTTC. V gene TRBV24-1 combines with J gene TRBJ2-1; TRBD1 agrees at 10 bases. Germline V gives CDR1 KGHDR, CDR2 SFDVKD. V lost 3 bases, J lost 6 bases, and 7 bases stayed unmatched. This CDR3 spans 16 amino acids.

The chain combines TRBV14 with TRBJ2-1; D may be TRBD1 or TRBD2 (5 bases each). CDR1 SGHDN and CDR2 FVKESK come from the germline V gene. Trimming removed 7 bases at V and 7 bases at J, with 20 bases between. The CDR3 loop spans 15 amino acids. The CDR3 is CASTPGGTGVNEQFF. CDR3 sequence (DNA): TGTGCCAGCACCCCTGGGGGTACCGGGGTAAATGAGCAGTTCTTC.

As DNA, the CDR3 is TGTGCCAGCAGCGTAGGAGCCAGTGGCACCAATTCACCCCTCCACTTT. It is translated as CASSVGASGTNSPLHF. The chain is built from TRBV7-9 and TRBJ1-6; D not resolved. The CDR3 spans 16 residues. V lost 5 bases, J lost 7 bases, and 18 bases lay in between. Germline CDR1 is SEHNR and CDR2 is FQNEAQ (reference sequence).

The rearrangement joins TRBV6-5 to TRBJ2-5; D ambiguous. Per the germline V gene, CDR1 is MNHEY and CDR2 is SVGAGI. The CDR3 extends over 15 amino acids. The V end lost 5 bases, the J end lost 5 bases, and 18 bases lay between the germline ends. This CDR3 reads CASSRTSSSLETQYF. CDR3 coding DNA: TGTGCCAGCAGTCGCACCTCATCCTCGTTGGAGACCCAGTACTTC.

J is TRBJ2-3 and V is TRBV24-1; D may be TRBD2 (6 bases). Germline CDR1 reads KGHDR; CDR2 reads SFDVKD. V was trimmed by 7 bases and J by 7 bases, leaving 20 bases between them. The length of the CDR3 is 15 residues. CDR3 region: CATSHPDAGLNTQYF. The DNA for the CDR3 is TGTGCCACCAGCCACCCTGACGCCGGACTAAATACGCAGTATTTT.

Ten or more counts support this clonotype. The chain couples TRBV20-1 to TRBJ2-1, with TRBD2 matching 7 bases. CDR3 length: 12 residues. Germline CDR1 reads DFQATT; CDR2 reads SNEGSKA (reference sequence). The ends lost 6 bases at V and 6 bases at J; junction bases unmatched: 5. CDR3 residues: CSAGTNFNEQFF. CDR3 in DNA: TGCAGTGCCGGGACTAACTTCAATGAGCAGTTCTTC.

V is TRBV7-3 and J is TRBJ2-5; tentatively, D is TRBD1 (6 bases). The V end lost 5 bases, the J end lost 5 bases, and 15 bases lay between the germline ends. The CDR3 runs 14 residues. Germline V lookup: CDR1 SGHTA, CDR2 FQGTGA. The chain's CDR3 is CASSPQTGRETQYF. The CDR3 nucleotides read TGTGCCAGCAGCCCCCAGACAGGCAGGGAGACCCAGTACTTC.

The J gene is TRBJ2-7, the V gene TRBV7-2, with 14 bases that match TRBD2. CDR1 is SGHTA, CDR2 FQGNSA, per germline. V shed 0 bases and J 0 bases; nucleotides not matched to a gene: 4. The CDR3 runs 18 residues. The CDR3 coding sequence is TGTGCCAGCAGCTTAGCTTTCGGGACTAGCGGGAGCTCCTACGAGCAGTACTTC. Protein sequence: CASSLAFGTSGSSYEQYF. The full variable domain, completed using reference TRBV7-2 and TRBJ2-7, is GAGVSQSPSNKVTEKGKDVELRCDPISGHTALYWYRQSLGQGLEFLIYFQGNSAPDKSGLPSDRFSAERTGGSVSTLTIQRTQQEDSAVYLCASSLAFGTSGSSYEQYFGPGTRLTVT.

This clonotype was seen many times. V and J are TRBV20-1 and TRBJ2-7, with unresolved D. Germline V gene sequence: CDR1 DFQATT, CDR2 SNEGSKA (reference sequence). The V gene lost 1 base and the J gene lost 6 bases, with 19 bases spanning the gap. The CDR3 covers 15 residues. DNA for the CDR3: TGCAGTGCTAGAGCAACGGACCGACCTACCGGCGAGCAGTACGTC. It encodes CSARATDRPTGEQYV.

This chain uses TRBV5-6 with TRBJ2-2, with 8 bases identical to TRBD1. The J segment lost 5 bases and the V segment lost 3 bases, leaving 0 bases of the junction unmatched. The germline CDR1 and CDR2 sequences are SGHDT and YYEEEE. The CDR3 covers 13 residues. CDR3: CASSWDRTGELFF. In nucleotides, the CDR3 is TGTGCCAGCAGCTGGGACAGGACCGGGGAGCTGTTTTTT.

The chain links TRBV7-8 to TRBJ2-5; D is ambiguous. CDR1 and CDR2 (germline): SGHVS, FQNEAQ. The CDR3 has 13 residues. V was shortened by 6 bases and J by 1 base, with 9 bases between the two germline ends. The CDR3 DNA sequence: TGTGCCAGCAGAATGGTGACCCAAGAGACCCAGTACTTC. Translation gives CASRMVTQETQYF.

The gene calls are TRBV2 and TRBJ2-2; TRBD2 might be the D (6 bases). The germline V and J ends were trimmed by 11 bases and 11 bases, with 15 bases remaining between them. The CDR3 is made up of 11 amino acids. Germline CDR1 and CDR2: SNHLY and FYNNEI. The CDR3 DNA sequence: TGTGCCCCACGGACGGGGGAAGAGCTGTTTTTT. As protein: CAPRTGEELFF.

The CDR3 region has the DNA TGCAGCGTTGATGAGGGTTGGTATGGCTACACCTTC. Protein: CSVDEGWYGYTF. This chain connects TRBV29-1 to TRBJ1-2, with no clear D. CDR1 is SQVTM and CDR2 is ANQGSEA in the germline V gene. Trimming removed 3 bases from V and 5 bases from J, with 10 bases in between. CDR3 length: 12 amino acids. Together with reference TRBV29-1 and TRBJ1-2, the CDR3 gives the full variable domain: SAVISQKPSRDICQRGTSLTIQCQVDSQVTMMFWYRQQPGQSLTLIATANQGSEATYESGFVIDKFPISRPNLTFSTLTVSNMSPEDSSIYLCSVDEGWYGYTFGSGTRLTVV.

The chain couples TRBV30 to TRBJ1-1; D remains ambiguous. This CDR3 contains 12 residues. Trimming stripped 0 bases from V and 4 bases from J, with 6 bases between. CDR1 is GTSNPN, CDR2 SVGIG, per germline (reference sequence). DNA of the CDR3: TGTGCCTGGAGTGTGACATTCACTGAAGCTTTCTTT. Translating gives CAWSVTFTEAFF.

Notes on this clonotype: Sequence at one end of the junction differs from germline and may be a read error. The chain carries TRBV7-8 and TRBJ1-5; the D is unclear. The CDR3 spans 15 residues. The germline V gene encodes CDR1 SGHVS and CDR2 FQNEAQ. The CDR3 spells CASSLDGTSNQPQHF. The DNA for the CDR3 is TGTGCCAGCAGTTTAGACGGAACTAGCAATCAGCCCCAGCATTTT.

The chain couples TRBV15 to TRBJ2-7; 11 bases fit TRBD2. CDR1 is LNHNV and CDR2 is YYDKDF in the germline V gene (reference sequence). The CDR3 loop spans 15 amino acids. The trim removed 4 bases at V and 0 bases at J, leaving 2 bases unmatched. CDR3 in amino acids: CATSITSGGSYEQYF. CDR3 sequence (DNA): TGTGCCACCAGCATCACTAGCGGGGGCTCCTACGAGCAGTACTTC.

V gene TRBV24-1 combines with J gene TRBJ2-2; 10 bases agree with TRBD1. J lost 3 bases, V lost 0 bases, and 6 bases had no gene match. This CDR3 is 18 amino acids long. Germline CDR1 reads KGHDR; CDR2 reads SFDVKD. As DNA, the CDR3 is TGTGCCACCAGTGATTTGGGTGACAGGGGGCTCGACACCGGGGAGCTGTTTTTT. Translation gives CATSDLGDRGLDTGELFF.

This clonotype has just one count. This rearrangement joins TRBV10-3 to TRBJ2-3; TRBD1 agrees at 11 bases. With 7 bases clipped from V and 2 bases from J, the junction kept 5 bases outside the gene matches. CDR3 size: 15 residues. Looked up from germline, CDR1 is ENHRY and CDR2 is SYGVKD. The CDR3 protein is CAITGTGGITDTQYF. As DNA, the CDR3 is TGTGCCATCACCGGGACAGGGGGGATCACAGATACGCAGTATTTT.

This chain links TRBV2 with TRBJ2-1; 8 bases match TRBD2. Germline CDR1 SNHLY, CDR2 FYNNEI. The CDR3 spans 13 residues. V shed 6 bases and J 9 bases; nucleotides not matched to a gene: 7. CDR3 protein: CASRDSGGGEQFF. For the CDR3, the DNA is TGTGCCAGCAGGGACTCGGGAGGGGGTGAGCAGTTCTTC.